The 5 T cell receptor beta chains listed next were all sequenced from one sample in a study of Graves' ophthalmopathy and Graves' hyperthyroidism. Amplification from RNA transcripts yielded the TCR beta CDR3 regions. HTBI primers were used in a first-round RT-PCR, which preceded a second-round multiplex PCR. TCRdb re-called the multiplex PCR reads through MiXCR, storing one row per CDR3 protein. The table lists about 550,000 distinct CDR3 sequences, 35% to 40% of them singletons, with roughly 4% in the top ten. The sample was peripheral blood or thyroid tissue (not recorded which). Source of these receptors: an adult man with Graves' hyperthyroidism.

This clonotype was seen more than once but under ten times. This rearrangement joins TRBV28 to TRBJ2-2, with D possibly called TRBD1 or TRBD2 (5 bases each). Trimming left V 2 bases short and J 7 bases short, with 14 bases between. The V gene's germline CDR1 is MDHEN and CDR2 SYDVKM. The CDR3 runs to 15 residues. The DNA of the CDR3 is TGTGCCAGCAGTTTACAGGGAGCTGCGGGCGGGGAGCTGTTTTTT. Residues: CASSLQGAAGGELFF.

This clonotype was picked up many times. The chain is built from TRBV7-3 and TRBJ1-1; D might be TRBD1 (5 bases). Germline V gives CDR1 SGHTA, CDR2 FQGTGA. Between the trimmed V and J ends, which lost 2 bases and 4 bases, there was a span of 11 bases. The CDR3 has 14 amino acids. The CDR3 here is CASSLEWGFTEAFF. DNA of the CDR3: TGTGCCAGCAGCTTAGAGTGGGGGTTCACTGAAGCTTTCTTT.

There are many counts of this clonotype. The V and J genes are TRBV7-8 and TRBJ2-7; TRBD2 is a possible D gene (5 bases). V shed 1 base and J shed 5 bases, with 24 bases lying between them. This CDR3 is built from 18 residues. Looked up from germline, CDR1 is SGHVS and CDR2 is FQNEAQ. CDR3 in amino acids: CASSLESGLAVGSDEQYF. The CDR3 DNA reads TGTGCCAGCAGCTTAGAGTCGGGCCTCGCCGTGGGGAGCGACGAGCAGTACTTC.

For this clonotype: Possible read error: a much larger clone is one base away. This rearrangement joins TRBV20-1 to TRBJ1-4; D gene uncertain. V was pared by 4 bases and J by 7 bases, with 13 bases between. Germline-derived CDR1 and CDR2 are DFQATT and SNEGSKA (reference sequence). This CDR3 is built from 13 residues. The CDR3 reads CSAIPRAGEKLFF. DNA of the CDR3: TGCAGTGCTATCCCAAGGGCGGGTGAAAAACTGTTTTTT.

V is TRBV7-9 and J is TRBJ2-7, with TRBD1 matching over 8 bases. The V gene end was trimmed by 5 bases and the J gene end by 0 bases; junction bases not matched to a gene: 9. Germline V gene data show CDR1 as SEHNR and CDR2 as FQNEAQ (reference sequence). This CDR3 is 16 amino acids long. The CDR3 bases are TGTGCCAGCAGCCAAGAATCCAGGGGGCGCTCCTACGAGCAGTACTTC. Amino acid sequence: CASSQESRGRSYEQYF.